Here is one T cell receptor (beta chain) with its context. What it binds is not known. Using immunoSEQ multiplex PCR, the repertoire was profiled, and TCRdb retains in-frame clones only, with some absent. This repertoire shows some 160,000 clones, 88% found once; its top ten account for almost 3%. This sample stems from a study of cytomegalovirus exposure and HLA in healthy donors. At the level of the study: The same platform was used for the 95 to 150 validation repertoires and the roughly 700 first-cohort repertoires, a later analysis reported.

CDR1 is SGHAT and CDR2 is FQDESV in the germline V gene (reference sequence). CDR3 length: 13 amino acids. Trimming took 1 base from V and 8 from J, leaving 11 bases between them. Study-level points and caveats: Many donors carried some public TCRs, although rarity characterized most TCR sequences. High specificity and sensitivity for cytomegalovirus status were reported for the classifier.

Sequenced input: PBMCs. J is TRBJ1-1 and V is TRBV11-1, with a tentative D call TRBD1 (5 bases). The clonotype comes from a man between 18 and 35 years old in good health and CMV-seronegative. CDR3 in amino acids: CASSLEVKGEAFF. The DNA for the CDR3 is TGTGCCAGCAGCTTAGAAGTTAAGGGGGAAGCTTTCTTT.